These T cell receptor beta chains were read from a single sample in a study of CD8 T cells in ankylosing spondylitis. TCRdb redid the calling of the 5' RACE reads with MiXCR, one entry per CDR3 protein. The sample has a few hundred thousand distinct CDR3 sequences, approximately 20% seen once. The sample taken for sequencing was blood, either unsorted or a sorted T cell fraction (not recorded which). These receptors were obtained from a male donor with ankylosing spondylitis. CDR3s include the opening cysteine and the closing phenylalanine or tryptophan. The order of the fields is J gene, V gene, D gene, clone size, CDR3 DNA, CDR3 protein. A D gene is named only where the DNA matches it firmly. Expanded clones get a size class; other rows say once, few or many, or leave the size out.

TRBJ2-7 TRBV13 TRBD2 . TGTGCCAGCAGCGGCCGACTAGCTTACGAGCAGTACTTC CASSGRLAYEQYF
TRBJ2-7 TRBV11-2 TRBD1 few TGTGCCAGCAGCCCGCCGCCGGGGACAGGCTTTTTCGAGCAGTACTTC CASSPPPGTGFFEQYF
TRBJ2-2 TRBV12-3/TRBV12-4 . . TGTGCCAGCAGTCCGTCGGGACAACCGACCGGGGAGCTGTTTTTT CASSPSGQPTGELFF
TRBJ2-1 TRBV5-1 TRBD2 many TGCGCCAGCAGACTAGCGGAGGGATACAATGAGCAGTTCTTC CASRLAEGYNEQFF
TRBJ2-2 TRBV6-1 . . TGTGCCAGCAGTGCGGGTTCCGTCGCAATGGAGCTGTTTTTT CASSAGSVAMELFF
TRBJ2-7 TRBV29-1 . few TGCAGCGTTGGAGGACGTGCGAGCTCCTACGAGCAGTACTTC CSVGGRASSYEQYF
TRBJ1-1 TRBV5-1 . . TGCGCCAGCAGCTTGGCACAGGGTTTAGACACTGAAGCTTTCTTT CASSLAQGLDTEAFF
TRBJ2-4 TRBV20-1 TRBD2 few TGCAGTGCTAGCCCGGGAGGGCGGAACATTCAGTACTTC CSASPGGRNIQYF
TRBJ2-5 TRBV7-9 TRBD2 . TGTGCCAGCAGCTTAGATCTAGCGGGAGTGGAGACCCAGTACTTC CASSLDLAGVETQYF
TRBJ1-1 TRBV7-2 . . TGTGCCAGCAGCTTAGTTCCGGGGTTGGCTGAAGCTTTCTTT CASSLVPGLAEAFF
TRBJ2-4 TRBV7-2 . few TGTGCCAGCAGCTTATGGGCAGGGACCAAAAACATTCAGTACTTC CASSLWAGTKNIQYF
TRBJ2-1 TRBV7-6 TRBD2 once TGTGCCAGCAGCTACCAGACTAGCGGGAGCAATGAGCAGTTCTTC CASSYQTSGSNEQFF
TRBJ2-1 TRBV9 TRBD2 . TGTGCCAGCAGCGTAGCTCCAACTAGCGGGAGTGCCAATGAGCAGTTCTTC CASSVAPTSGSANEQFF
TRBJ2-3 TRBV6-1 . . TGTGCCAGCAGGGACGGGACTCCCGTGACGCAGTATTTT CASRDGTPVTQYF
TRBJ2-1 TRBV2 . many TGTGCCAGCAGTGAAGGGGGCAATGAGCAGTTCTTC CASSEGGNEQFF
TRBJ2-3 TRBV10-3 . . TGTGCCATCAGCCCGGGACTCACCGCGGATACGCAGTATTTT CAISPGLTADTQYF